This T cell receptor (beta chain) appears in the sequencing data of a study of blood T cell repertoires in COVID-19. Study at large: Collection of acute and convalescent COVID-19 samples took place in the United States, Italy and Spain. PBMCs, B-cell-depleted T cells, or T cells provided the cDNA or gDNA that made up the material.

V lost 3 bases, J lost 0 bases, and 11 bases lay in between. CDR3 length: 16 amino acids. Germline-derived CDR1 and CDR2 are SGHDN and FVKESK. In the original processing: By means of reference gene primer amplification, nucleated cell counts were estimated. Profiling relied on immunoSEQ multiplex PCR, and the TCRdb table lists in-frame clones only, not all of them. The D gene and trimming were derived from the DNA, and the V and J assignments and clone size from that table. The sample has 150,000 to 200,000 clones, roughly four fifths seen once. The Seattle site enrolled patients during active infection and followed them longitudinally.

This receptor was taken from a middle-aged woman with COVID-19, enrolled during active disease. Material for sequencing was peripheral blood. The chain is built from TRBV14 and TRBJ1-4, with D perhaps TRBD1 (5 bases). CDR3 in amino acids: CASSQRTPATNEKLFF. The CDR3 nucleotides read TGTGCCAGCAGCCAGCGGACACCAGCAACTAATGAAAAACTGTTTTTT.